Below are 18 T cell receptor beta chains sequenced from a single sample in a study of cytomegalovirus exposure and HLA in healthy donors (dated by TCRdb to about 2017). The method was the immunoSEQ multiplex PCR assay. The multiplex PCR relied on a mix of 60 forward primers for TCR Vbeta segments and 13 reverse primers for TCR Jbeta segments. Entries here come from immuneACCESS through TCRdb and include only in-frame sequences with V and J called. Some clones fail to appear in such tables; in the studies checked, an unresolved V gene covers under half of the shortfall, and the cause of the remainder is unknown. The sample table contains hundreds of thousands of clones; only one count was recorded for around four fifths of them. The biggest ten clones account for 0.58% of the sample. Input material: PBMCs. Source of these receptors: a woman aged 40 to 50 in good health and CMV-seronegative.

The rearrangement links TRBV7-9 to TRBJ2-5; 12 bases match TRBD1. The last part of the DNA fits TRBJ2-7 better; the J call may be wrong. Germline V gives CDR1 SEHNR, CDR2 FQNEAQ (reference sequence). This CDR3 is 17 amino acids long. CDR3 coding DNA: TGTGCCAGCAGCTTAGATCCGGGACAGGGGGCTAACTACGAGCAGTACTTC. Translation gives CASSLDPGQGANYEQYF.

This clone was seen more than once but under ten times. V and J are TRBV28 and TRBJ2-2, with D hard to call. The CDR3 covers 11 residues. The germline V gene encodes CDR1 MDHEN and CDR2 SYDVKM. The V gene lost 6 bases and the J gene lost 7 bases, with 6 bases spanning the gap. In DNA form, the CDR3 reads TGTGCCAGCAGATTCTACGGGGAGCTGTTTTTT. Translated: CASRFYGELFF.

This chain uses TRBV6-1 with TRBJ1-1; D remains unclear. The length of the CDR3 is 14 residues. Germline lookup yields CDR1 MNHNS and CDR2 SASEGT. Deletions cut 5 bases from V and 1 base from J, with 11 bases between. CDR3 region: CASSYGSRNTEAFF. The CDR3, as DNA: TGTGCCAGCAGTTATGGGAGTCGGAACACTGAAGCTTTCTTT.

The rearrangement joins TRBV9 to TRBJ2-1, with 10 positions matching TRBD2. J gave up 5 bases and V 1 base, and 3 bases lay outside the gene matches. The V gene's germline CDR1 is SGDLS and CDR2 YYNGEE. The CDR3 has 15 residues. CDR3 loop: CASSVRAGGNNEQFF. In nucleotides, the CDR3 is TGTGCCAGCAGCGTACGAGCGGGGGGGAACAATGAGCAGTTCTTC.

This chain uses TRBV2 with TRBJ2-3; 9 bases align to TRBD2. Germline V gene lookup returns CDR1 SNHLY and CDR2 FYNNEI. The CDR3 spans 13 residues. With V trimmed by 8 bases and J by 3 bases, 3 bases remained unmatched. The CDR3 reads CASEAGGTDTQYF. The DNA for the CDR3 is TGTGCCAGCGAGGCGGGGGGGACAGATACGCAGTATTTT.

J is TRBJ2-7 and V is TRBV28; 9 nucleotides match TRBD1. Germline V CDR1 and CDR2: MDHEN, SYDVKM. The CDR3 is 15 residues long. V lost 3 bases and J lost 5; bases outside the gene matches: 8. The CDR3, as DNA: TGTGCCAGCAGTTTTCCCCGGACAGGGGTGAACGAGCAGTACTTC. This gives the protein CASSFPRTGVNEQYF. The whole variable domain, filled in from reference TRBV28 and TRBJ2-7, reads DVKVTQSSRYLVKRTGEKVFLECVQDMDHENMFWYRQDPGLGLRLIYFSYDVKMKEKGDIPEGYSVSREKKERFSLILESASTNQTSMYLCASSFPRTGVNEQYFGPGTRLTVT.

A remark on this clone: Other DNA sequences within the sample encode an identical CDR3. This chain uses TRBV9 with TRBJ2-7, with D unclear. The ends were cut back, 0 bases at V and 3 bases at J, with 10 bases in the middle. The CDR3 contains 14 residues. The V gene's germline CDR1 is SGDLS and CDR2 YYNGEE. The CDR3 coding sequence is TGTGCCAGCAGCGTAGATCACAGTAGCTACGAGCAGTACTTC. Translating it yields CASSVDHSSYEQYF.

The rearrangement uses TRBV2 and TRBJ2-5; 11 bases fit TRBD2. The V gene end was trimmed by 1 base and the J gene end by 2 bases; junction bases not matched to a gene: 3. The CDR3 is 16 residues long. Per germline, CDR1 SNHLY and CDR2 FYNNEI. The CDR3 region has the DNA TGTGCCAGCAGTGAAGATGCTAGCGGGGGGCAAGAGACCCAGTACTTC. Amino acids: CASSEDASGGQETQYF.

This clone has just one count. The chain combines TRBV19 with TRBJ2-4; 7 bases are a match to TRBD1. V was clipped by 5 bases and J by 7 bases; unmatched bases: 14. From germline, CDR1 is LNHDA and CDR2 SQIVND (reference sequence). The CDR3 covers 16 residues. CDR3 coding DNA: TGTGCCAGTAGTGTGGCAGGGGGTACCCTCCGGAACATTCAGTACTTC. This encodes CASSVAGGTLRNIQYF.

This clone has only one observation. The J gene is TRBJ2-3, the V gene TRBV7-2, with 7 nucleotides matching TRBD2. The CDR3 consists of 17 residues. Germline trimming cut 4 bases from V and 2 bases from J; bases unmatched to any gene: 12. Germline V lookup: CDR1 SGHTA, CDR2 FQGNSA. The DNA of the CDR3 is TGTGCCAGCAGCTCAAAAAGGACTAGTGCCCCCACAGATACGCAGTATTTT. This encodes CASSSKRTSAPTDTQYF.

This chain connects TRBV9 to TRBJ2-2; 8 nucleotides agree with TRBD1. The CDR3 contains 17 residues. V was clipped by 0 bases and J by 6 bases; unmatched bases: 10. Germline V CDR1 and CDR2: SGDLS, YYNGEE. CDR3 sequence (DNA): TGTGCCAGCAGCGTAGGGTCCCAGGGGGCGCTTCCCGGGGAGCTGTTTTTT. Translated, it gives CASSVGSQGALPGELFF.

The chain links TRBV25-1 to TRBJ1-6; TRBD1 agrees at 8 bases. This CDR3 has 14 amino acids. Germline CDR1 and CDR2: MGHDK and SYGVNS. Trimming cost V 8 bases and J 6 bases; bases outside gene matches: 6. CDR3 protein: CASARGHSNSPLHF. CDR3 in DNA: TGTGCCAGCGCCAGGGGGCATAGTAATTCACCCCTCCACTTT.

This clone has a single count. The V call is TRBV9, the J call TRBJ2-2; 8 bases are a match to TRBD1. Germline V gene sequence: CDR1 SGDLS, CDR2 YYNGEE. The CDR3 covers 16 residues. The J segment lost 0 bases and the V segment lost 0 bases, leaving 1 base of the junction unmatched. This CDR3 is CASSVGQGPNTGELFF. The CDR3 bases are TGTGCCAGCAGCGTAGGACAGGGGCCGAACACCGGGGAGCTGTTTTTT.

This clone has just one count. The V call is TRBV19, the J call TRBJ2-1; no clear D gene. Trimming cost V 1 base and J 5 bases, with 18 bases left between them. CDR1 is LNHDA, CDR2 SQIVND, per germline (reference sequence). This CDR3 region has 17 residues. CDR3 DNA sequence: TGTGCCAGTAGTATAGGTCCTGTTTCTCCCCCTCACAATGAGCAGTTCTTC. Amino acids: CASSIGPVSPPHNEQFF.

In this sample, this clone turned up a few times. The V gene is TRBV5-1, the J gene TRBJ1-5; D call uncertain. Deletions cut 6 bases from V and 0 bases from J, with 19 bases between. Germline V CDR1 and CDR2: SGHRS, YFSETQ. This CDR3 comprises 17 residues. CDR3 nucleotides: TGCGCCAGCATTTATTTTTGTTTGGGGAGTAGCAATCAGCCCCAGCATTTT. Encoded protein: CASIYFCLGSSNQPQHF. The full variable domain, with the rest looked up from reference TRBV5-1 and TRBJ1-5, is KAGVTQTPRYLIKTRGQQVTLSCSPISGHRSVSWYQQTPGQGLQFLFEYFSETQRNKGNFPGRFSGRQFSNSRSEMNVSTLELGDSALYLCASIYFCLGSSNQPQHFGDGTRLSIL.

This clone appeared a few times. This sequence joins TRBV6-1 and TRBJ1-1; D gene ambiguous. This CDR3 contains 16 residues. V dropped 1 base and J dropped 8 bases, with 20 bases sitting between them. Germline lookup yields CDR1 MNHNS and CDR2 SASEGT. CDR3: CASSEVVSRFTKEAFF. In nucleotides, the CDR3 is TGTGCCAGCAGTGAAGTAGTCTCCAGGTTCACCAAGGAAGCTTTCTTT.

The sample holds one count of this clone. This chain links TRBV18 with TRBJ2-7, with no clear D. CDR3 length equals 12 residues. V shed 6 bases and J shed 2 bases, with 8 bases lying between them. Germline V gene sequence: CDR1 KGHSH, CDR2 LQKENI. The CDR3 coding sequence is TGTGCCAGCTCGCCTTCAGCCTACGAGCAGTACTTC. The encoded protein is CASSPSAYEQYF.

The V gene is TRBV30, the J gene TRBJ2-1, with D perhaps matching TRBD2 (5 bases). The germline V gene has CDR1 GTSNPN and CDR2 SVGIG (reference sequence). V was cut by 4 bases and J by 7 bases, with 17 bases left in between. This CDR3 comprises 14 residues. CDR3 sequence (DNA): TGTGCCTGGACGGCTCCGGGCCGCGGGAATGAGCAGTTCTTC. It encodes CAWTAPGRGNEQFF.